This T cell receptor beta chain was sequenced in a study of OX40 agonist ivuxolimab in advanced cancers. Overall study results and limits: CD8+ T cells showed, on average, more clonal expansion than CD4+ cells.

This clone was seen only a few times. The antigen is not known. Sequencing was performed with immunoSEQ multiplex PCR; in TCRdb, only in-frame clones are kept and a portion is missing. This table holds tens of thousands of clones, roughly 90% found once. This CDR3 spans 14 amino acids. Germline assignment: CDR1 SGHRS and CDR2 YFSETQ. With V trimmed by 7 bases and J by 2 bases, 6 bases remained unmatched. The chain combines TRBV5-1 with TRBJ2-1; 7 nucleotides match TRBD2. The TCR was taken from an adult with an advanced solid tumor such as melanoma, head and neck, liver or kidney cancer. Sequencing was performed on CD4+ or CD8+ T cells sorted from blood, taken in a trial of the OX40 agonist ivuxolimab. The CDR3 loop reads CASAGLSTYNEQFF. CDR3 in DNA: TGCGCCAGCGCGGGACTATCCACCTACAATGAGCAGTTCTTC.